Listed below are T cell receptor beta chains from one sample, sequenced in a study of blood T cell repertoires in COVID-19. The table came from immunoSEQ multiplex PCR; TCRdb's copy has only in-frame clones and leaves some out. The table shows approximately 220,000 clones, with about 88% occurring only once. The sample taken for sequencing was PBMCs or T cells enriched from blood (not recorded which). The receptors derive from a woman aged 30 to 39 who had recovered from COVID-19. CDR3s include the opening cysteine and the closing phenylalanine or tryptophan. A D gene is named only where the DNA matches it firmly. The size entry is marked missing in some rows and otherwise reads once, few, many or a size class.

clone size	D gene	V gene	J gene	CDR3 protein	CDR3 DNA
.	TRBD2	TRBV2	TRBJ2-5	CASSPGTSVQETQYF	TGTGCCAGCAGCCCCGGGACTAGCGTCCAAGAGACCCAGTACTTC
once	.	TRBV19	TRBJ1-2	CASSERGYTF	TGTGCCAGTTCAGAGAGGGGCTACACCTTC
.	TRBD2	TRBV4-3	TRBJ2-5	CASSQDATSGGQETQYF	TGCGCCAGCAGCCAAGATGCGACTAGCGGGGGCCAAGAGACCCAGTACTTC
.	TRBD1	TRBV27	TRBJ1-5	CASSAGTGANQPQHF	TGTGCCAGCAGTGCGGGGACAGGGGCAAATCAGCCCCAGCATTTT
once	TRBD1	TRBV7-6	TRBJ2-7	CASSSRTGVYEQYF	TGTGCCAGCAGCTCCCGGACAGGGGTCTACGAGCAGTACTTC
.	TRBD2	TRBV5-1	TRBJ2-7	CASSRTLAGGAYEQYF	TGCGCCAGCAGCCGGACTCTAGCGGGGGGCGCCTACGAGCAGTACTTC
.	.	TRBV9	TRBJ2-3	CASSVGPQSTDTQYF	TGTGCCAGCAGCGTAGGGCCTCAAAGCACAGATACGCAGTATTTT
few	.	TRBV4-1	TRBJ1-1	CASSPREGNTEAFF	TGCGCCAGCAGCCCCAGGGAAGGGAACACTGAAGCTTTCTTT
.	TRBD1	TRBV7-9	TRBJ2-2	CASSLDGQGFSGELFF	TGTGCCAGCAGCCTCGACGGACAGGGGTTTTCCGGGGAGCTGTTTTTT
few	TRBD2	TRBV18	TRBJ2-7	CASSPSLTSGTYEQYF	TGTGCCAGCTCACCATCATTGACTAGCGGAACCTACGAGCAGTACTTC
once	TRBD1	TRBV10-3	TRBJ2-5	CAISELGTGIMYETQYF	TGTGCCATCAGTGAATTAGGGACAGGGATTATGTACGAGACCCAGTACTTC
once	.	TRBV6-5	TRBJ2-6	CAVTRSSGANVLTF	TGTGCCGTCACGAGGTCCTCTGGGGCCAACGTCCTGACTTTC
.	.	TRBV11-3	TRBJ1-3	CASSPDSSGNTIYF	TGTGCCAGCAGCCCGGACAGCTCTGGAAACACCATATATTTT
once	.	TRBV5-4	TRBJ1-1	CASSLPGGAEAFF	TGTGCCAGCAGCCTTCCTGGGGGGGCTGAAGCTTTCTTT
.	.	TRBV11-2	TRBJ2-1	CASRPGGHSYNEQFF	TGTGCCAGCAGACCCGGGGGTCACTCCTACAATGAGCAGTTCTTC
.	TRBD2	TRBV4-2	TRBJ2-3	CASSQDPLAGGGGDTQYF	TGTGCCAGCAGCCAAGATCCGCTAGCGGGGGGCGGAGGGGATACGCAGTATTTT